Below are 21 T cell receptor beta chains sequenced from a single sample in a study of shared clonotypes between healthy human individuals. The assay was immunoSEQ multiplex PCR, and TCRdb's table has in-frame clones only and misses some. The table shows about 96,000 clones, with over 60% occurring only once. Material for sequencing was memory CD8+ T cells sorted from blood. Subset specified: CD45RO+ cells pooled with CCR7-negative TemRA cells. The receptors derive from a man younger than 40 in good health.

The V call is TRBV12-5, the J call TRBJ2-1; 10 nucleotides line up with TRBD2. CDR1 and CDR2 (germline): LGHNT, FRNRAP. This CDR3 spans 16 amino acids. The V gene end was trimmed by 1 base and the J gene end by 8 bases; junction bases not matched to a gene: 8. The chain's CDR3 is CASGLGGTSGIDEQFF. The CDR3 bases are TGTGCTAGTGGTTTGGGGGGAACTAGCGGGATCGATGAGCAGTTCTTC.

This chain connects TRBV6-5 to TRBJ2-7; D is unresolved. The V gene lost 5 bases and the J gene lost 3 bases, with 5 bases spanning the gap. Looked up from germline, CDR1 is MNHEY and CDR2 is SVGAGI. The CDR3 extends over 11 amino acids. CDR3: CASSGYYEQYF. The CDR3, as DNA: TGTGCCAGCAGTGGCTACTACGAGCAGTACTTC.

The rearrangement links TRBV9 to TRBJ1-2; D ambiguous. Germline CDR1 is SGDLS and CDR2 is YYNGEE. Trimming shortened V by 0 bases and J by 3 bases, and 6 bases separated the two germline ends. CDR3 length equals 13 residues. Here the CDR3 reads CASSVAADYGYTF. DNA of the CDR3: TGTGCCAGCAGCGTAGCGGCCGACTATGGCTACACCTTC. The full variable domain, its missing parts supplied by reference TRBV9 and TRBJ1-2, is DSGVTQTPKHLITATGQRVTLRCSPRSGDLSVYWYQQSLDQGLQFLIQYYNGEERAKGNILERFSAQQFPDLHSELNLSSLELGDSALYFCASSVAADYGYTFGSGTRLTVV.

The rearrangement joins TRBV15 to TRBJ1-4, with D unresolved. From germline, CDR1 is LNHNV and CDR2 YYDKDF (reference sequence). V was clipped by 0 bases and J by 6 bases, with 11 bases between them. CDR3 length equals 15 residues. The CDR3 sequence: CATSRDREGHEKLFF. DNA of the CDR3: TGTGCCACCAGCAGAGATAGGGAGGGTCATGAAAAACTGTTTTTT.

This sequence joins TRBV6-1 and TRBJ1-5; D gene ambiguous. The CDR3 extends over 15 amino acids. V gave up 5 bases and J gave up 4 bases, with 15 bases separating them. Germline loops: CDR1 MNHNS, CDR2 SASEGT. CDR3 in amino acids: CASSSGGSSNQPQHF. In nucleotides, the CDR3 is TGTGCCAGCAGTTCAGGCGGGAGCAGTAATCAGCCCCAGCATTTT.

This clone was picked up a small number of times. The J gene is TRBJ1-4, the V gene TRBV4-2; TRBD1 is a possible D gene (5 bases). Trimming cost V 1 base and J 7 bases, with 13 bases left between them. The CDR3 totals 15 residues. The V gene's germline CDR1 is LGHNA and CDR2 YNFKEQ. For the CDR3, the DNA is TGTGCCAGCAGCCAAGGAGAAGGGGAGAGTGAAAAACTGTTTTTT. It codes for CASSQGEGESEKLFF.

The V gene is TRBV6-1, the J gene TRBJ2-6, with 10 bases fitting TRBD1. Trimming removed 2 bases from V and 4 bases from J; junction bases left unmatched: 5. Germline CDR1 and CDR2: MNHNS and SASEGT. The CDR3 runs 17 residues. In DNA, the CDR3 is TGTGCCAGCAGTGAAAGGGACAGGGGTCTGGGGGCCAACGTCCTGACTTTC. It specifies CASSERDRGLGANVLTF.

This chain joins TRBV7-6 and TRBJ1-1; TRBD1 matches 7 bases. CDR1 SGHVS and CDR2 FNYEAQ come from the germline V gene. The CDR3 runs to 15 residues. The V gene end was trimmed by 5 bases and the J gene end by 3 bases; junction bases not matched to a gene: 9. The CDR3 sequence is CASSGRQGLDTEAFF. Here the CDR3 DNA reads TGTGCCAGCAGCGGTAGACAGGGTTTAGACACTGAAGCTTTCTTT.

This clone was detected only once. The gene calls are TRBV15 and TRBJ2-5, with TRBD2 identical over 8 bases. The assigned J gene may be wrong: the sequence end matches TRBJ2-7 better. The CDR3 length is 14 residues. Germline CDR1 is LNHNV and CDR2 is YYDKDF (reference sequence). The CDR3 region is CATAGGETLYEQYF. The CDR3 DNA is TGTGCCACCGCCGGGGGGGAAACCCTATACGAGCAGTACTTC.

V and J are TRBV4-2 and TRBJ2-7, with TRBD1 identical over 7 bases. There are 14 residues in the CDR3. CDR1 and CDR2 from the germline V gene are LGHNA and YNFKEQ. Trimming at V came to 1 base and at J to 0 bases, leaving 0 bases not matched to a gene. The CDR3, as DNA: TGTGCCAGCAGCCAAGGGGACAGCTCCTACGAGCAGTACTTC. Translating gives CASSQGDSSYEQYF.

The gene calls are TRBV18 and TRBJ1-4; D remains ambiguous. Germline lookup yields CDR1 KGHSH and CDR2 LQKENI. With 4 bases removed from V and 8 bases from J, the gap between germline ends came to 17 bases. The CDR3 contains 15 residues. CDR3 amino acids: CASSLGSELEEKLFF. The CDR3 DNA sequence: TGTGCCAGCTCACTGGGGAGTGAATTAGAAGAAAAACTGTTTTTT.

A few counts support this clone. The V call is TRBV6-6, the J call TRBJ1-3; D is unresolved. Germline V lookup: CDR1 MNHNY, CDR2 SVGAGI (reference sequence). There are 14 residues in the CDR3. The CDR3 DNA is TGTGGCGGGTTCGGGAGGCGCTCTGGAAACACCATATATTTT. Translation: CGGFGRRSGNTIYF.

The chain couples TRBV18 to TRBJ2-1; tentative D call: TRBD1 (5 bases). The V end lost 5 bases, the J end lost 8 bases, and 16 bases lay between the germline ends. Germline V gene lookup returns CDR1 KGHSH and CDR2 LQKENI. The CDR3 covers 14 residues. CDR3 nucleotide sequence: TGTGCCAGCTCAGTCGCGGTTAGGGGTGATGAGCAGTTCTTC. This sequence encodes CASSVAVRGDEQFF.

This clone appeared a few times. The J gene is TRBJ2-7, the V gene TRBV5-4, with TRBD1 as a possible D gene (6 bases). Germline CDR1 SGHNT, CDR2 YYREEE (reference sequence). The length of the CDR3 is 15 residues. The V gene lost 6 bases and the J gene lost 6 bases, with 22 bases spanning the gap. Here the CDR3 reads CASNSRDTRDREQYF. The CDR3 DNA reads TGTGCCAGCAACAGCCGGGACACCCGGGACCGCGAGCAGTACTTC.

This sequence joins TRBV2 and TRBJ1-1; D remains unclear. The V gene lost 3 bases and the J gene lost 1 base, with 6 bases spanning the gap. The CDR3 consists of 13 residues. Germline CDR1 reads SNHLY; CDR2 reads FYNNEI. The CDR3 nucleotides are TGTGCCAGCAGTGATTCGCGGAACACTGAAGCTTTCTTT. It is translated as CASSDSRNTEAFF.

This clone appeared once. This chain connects TRBV6-1 to TRBJ2-1; weak D call: TRBD1 (6 bases). V was cut by 3 bases and J by 4 bases, with 13 bases left in between. The CDR3 sequence is 15 residues long. Germline V lookup: CDR1 MNHNS, CDR2 SASEGT. CDR3 DNA sequence: TGTGCCAGCAGTGAGAACAGGGCGCCTTACAATGAGCAGTTCTTC. Protein sequence: CASSENRAPYNEQFF.

The rearrangement uses TRBV6-1 and TRBJ1-1; 12 positions match TRBD1. Losses at the gene ends were 1 base for V and 5 bases for J; bases not matched to a gene: 2. Germline lookup yields CDR1 MNHNS and CDR2 SASEGT. The CDR3 length is 15 residues. The DNA of the CDR3 is TGTGCCAGCAGTGAAGAGGGACAGGGGGCAACTGAAGCTTTCTTT. Amino acid sequence: CASSEEGQGATEAFF.

There are a few counts of this clone. This chain joins TRBV10-1 and TRBJ2-7; D uncertain. Germline V lookup: CDR1 WNHNN, CDR2 SYGVQD (reference sequence). The CDR3 contains 16 residues. Trimming took off 0 bases at V and 2 bases at J, with 14 bases between the two ends. Here the CDR3 DNA reads TGCGCCAGCAGTGAGTCTTCGGGTTTGTTTGCCTACGAGCAGTACTTC. Its translation: CASSESSGLFAYEQYF.

To note about this clone: This likely traces to a read error, being one base from a far larger clone. V is TRBV2 and J is TRBJ2-5; tentatively, D is TRBD2 (6 bases). V was trimmed by 4 bases and J by 5 bases, leaving 17 bases between them. The germline CDR1 and CDR2 sequences are SNHLY and FYNNEI. The CDR3 is made up of 15 amino acids. CDR3 protein: CASSGLTGEQETQYF. CDR3 DNA sequence: TGTGCCAGCAGTGGCCTAACGGGAGAGCAGGAGACCCAGTACTTC.

This clone was seen once. V usage is TRBV11-2 and J usage is TRBJ2-7; D is possibly TRBD2 (7 bases). The CDR3 covers 16 residues. The V end lost 5 bases, the J end lost 2 bases, and 19 bases lay between the germline ends. Germline V CDR1 and CDR2: SGHAT, FQNNGV. The CDR3 spells CASSRLGGLAAYEQYF. The CDR3 region has the DNA TGTGCCAGCAGCCGCCTCGGGGGGCTAGCTGCCTACGAGCAGTACTTC.

This clone was detected a few times. This chain's CDR3 is CASSLHAGTGNGYTF. In DNA, the CDR3 is TGCGCCAGCAGCCTCCACGCGGGGACAGGGAACGGCTACACCTTC. The chain is built from TRBV5-1 and TRBJ1-2; TRBD1 agrees at 9 bases. The CDR3 totals 15 residues. The V gene's germline CDR1 is SGHRS and CDR2 YFSETQ. The V gene end was trimmed by 4 bases and the J gene end by 8 bases; junction bases not matched to a gene: 12.